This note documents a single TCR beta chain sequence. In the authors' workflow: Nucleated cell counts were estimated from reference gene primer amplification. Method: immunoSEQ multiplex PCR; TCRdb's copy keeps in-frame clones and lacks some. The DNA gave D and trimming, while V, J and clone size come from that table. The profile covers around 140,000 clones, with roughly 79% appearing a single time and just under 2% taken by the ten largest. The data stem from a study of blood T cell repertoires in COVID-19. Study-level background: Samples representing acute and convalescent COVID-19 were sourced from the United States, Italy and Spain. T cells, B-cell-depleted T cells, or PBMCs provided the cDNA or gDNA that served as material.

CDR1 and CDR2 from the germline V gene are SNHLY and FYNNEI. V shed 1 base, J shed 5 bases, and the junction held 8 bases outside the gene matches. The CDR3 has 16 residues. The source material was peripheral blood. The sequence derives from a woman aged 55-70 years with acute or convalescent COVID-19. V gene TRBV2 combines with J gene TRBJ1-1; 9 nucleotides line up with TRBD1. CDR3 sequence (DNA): TGTGCCAGCAGTGAAGAGGGACAGGGTATCGGAACTGAAGCTTTCTTT. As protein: CASSEEGQGIGTEAFF.